This T cell receptor beta chain stems from a study of Graves' ophthalmopathy and Graves' hyperthyroidism. Overall study findings and caveats: The model's prediction of ophthalmopathy progression had approximately 67% sensitivity and roughly 72% specificity. Blood also held most thyroid clonotypes expanded above 0.001 frequency.

The authors amplified TCR beta CDR3 regions from RNA transcripts. After a first-round RT-PCR with HTBI primers, a second-round multiplex PCR was run. TCRdb recomputed calls from the multiplex PCR reads with MiXCR, one row per CDR3 protein. This table holds about 620,000 distinct CDR3 sequences, 22% found once. Of note for this clonotype: The target antigen is unknown.

The stable label applied to hyperthyroidism with no ophthalmopathy within 18 months of follow-up. The CDR3 loop spans 14 amino acids. With 5 bases clipped from V and 4 bases from J, the junction kept 6 bases outside the gene matches. This chain connects TRBV12-3 or TRBV12-4 to TRBJ1-1; TRBD1 agrees at 8 bases. This TCR was sampled from a woman aged 18-29 years with stable Graves' hyperthyroidism. Some clones in this sample may be carry-over from other donors' samples. Sequencing was carried out using peripheral blood. The CDR3 bases are TGTGCCAGCAGTAACCGGACAGGGTTCACTGAAGCTTTCTTT. Translating gives CASSNRTGFTEAFF.